This T cell receptor (beta chain) stems from a study of somatic mutations in cytotoxic T cells in rheumatoid arthritis. Study at large: It was right after diagnosis, before any treatment, that patient blood (about 31 ml EDTA) was drawn.

Isolation of the CD4+ and CD8+ populations was accomplished via positive magnetic bead selection, with purity assessed by flow cytometry. The junction had 13 bases not matched to a gene; V was cut back by 3 bases and J by 3 bases. This CDR3 is 17 amino acids long. Germline loops: CDR1 ENHRY, CDR2 SYGVKD. Sequenced by immunoSEQ multiplex PCR; TCRdb stores in-frame clones only, minus some. The sample comprises 9,500 to 13,000 clones, about 85% of which are singletons, and 7.6% rests with the top ten. Input material: CD8+ T cells sorted from blood. The clonotype comes from an adult with rheumatoid arthritis. J is TRBJ2-7 and V is TRBV10-3; 8 bases are shared with TRBD2. DNA for the CDR3: TGTGCCATCAGTGACCCCCTTCGAGCGGGAGTTAACTACGAGCAGTACTTC. This translates into CAISDPLRAGVNYEQYF.